What follows describes a single TCR beta chain. This record belongs to a study of blood T cell repertoires in COVID-19. Study-level background: Both acute and convalescent COVID-19 samples were obtained from the United States, Italy and Spain. T cells, B-cell-depleted T cells, or PBMCs supplied cDNA or gDNA.

Measured with immunoSEQ multiplex PCR; TCRdb has only the in-frame clones, and not every one. The table lists 65,000 to 70,000 clones, roughly 92% of them singletons. The CDR3 has 15 amino acids. Trimming removed 1 base from V and 5 bases from J, with 14 bases in between. CDR1 LGHDT and CDR2 YNNKEL come from the germline V gene (reference sequence). The origin of this receptor is a man between 65 and 85 years old with active COVID-19. The V call is TRBV3-1 (or the pseudogene TRBV3-2), the J call TRBJ2-5, with D possibly TRBD2 on 6 matching bases. The sample comprised peripheral blood. In nucleotides, the CDR3 is TGTGCCAGCAGCCAAGTGCTGGCGCGGGGCGAGACCCAGTACTTC. Translated: CASSQVLARGETQYF.